This TCR beta chain was documented in a study of shared clonotypes between healthy human individuals. Details on this clone: This specimen includes other DNA sequences encoding the same CDR3.

Sequencing used immunoSEQ multiplex PCR; TCRdb keeps in-frame clones, though not all of them. The repertoire holds a few million clones, about 92% seen once, with around 0.14% in the top ten. V dropped 2 bases and J dropped 2 bases, with 8 bases sitting between them. Germline CDR1 and CDR2: SGHNT and YYREEE (reference sequence). The CDR3 runs to 13 residues. This sequence joins TRBV5-4 and TRBJ2-7; D possibly corresponds to TRBD2 (6 bases). This TCR derives from a man younger than 30 in good health. Material for sequencing was naive CD4+ T cells sorted from blood. The sample's subset: CD45RA+ positively selected. CDR3 loop: CASSFGGTYEQYF. CDR3 sequence (DNA): TGTGCCAGCAGCTTCGGGGGAACCTACGAGCAGTACTTC.